Following are 26 T cell receptor beta chains from one sample sequenced in a study of blood T cell repertoires in COVID-19. Assay used: immunoSEQ multiplex PCR; TCRdb lists only in-frame clones, some missing. The data contain approximately 50,000 clones, 80% to 90% of them singletons. Material for sequencing was peripheral blood. Receptor source: a man in his fifties with acute or convalescent COVID-19.

The rearrangement links TRBV19 to TRBJ1-5; possibly TRBD1 for D (6 bases). Germline V lookup: CDR1 LNHDA, CDR2 SQIVND (reference sequence). The CDR3 has 16 amino acids. V was cut by 6 bases and J by 2 bases, with 17 bases left in between. DNA of the CDR3: TGTGCCAGTAGGCAAAACGGGGGGGCAGGCAATCAGCCCCAGCATTTT. This translates into CASRQNGGAGNQPQHF.

V usage is TRBV7-9 and J usage is TRBJ2-5; 9 bases map to TRBD2. The CDR3 consists of 15 residues. Trimming at V came to 7 bases and at J to 3 bases, leaving 9 bases not matched to a gene. CDR1 is SEHNR, CDR2 FQNEAQ, per germline (reference sequence). CDR3 in DNA: TGTGCCAGCACGGGGGTAGCGGGAGAGGAAGAGACCCAGTACTTC. The encoded protein is CASTGVAGEEETQYF.

The chain couples TRBV25-1 to TRBJ2-3; D remains unclear. The CDR3 runs 13 residues. CDR1 is MGHDK, CDR2 SYGVNS, per germline. V dropped 2 bases and J dropped 1 base, with 4 bases sitting between them. CDR3 in amino acids: CASSESGTDTQYF. The CDR3 DNA reads TGTGCCAGCAGTGAAAGCGGCACAGATACGCAGTATTTT.

The gene calls are TRBV2 and TRBJ1-2; D perhaps matches TRBD1 (6 bases). Per the germline V gene, CDR1 is SNHLY and CDR2 is FYNNEI. The CDR3 loop spans 13 amino acids. Trimming cost V 8 bases and J 4 bases, with 14 bases left between them. This CDR3 reads CASRQGLGYGYTF. DNA of the CDR3: TGTGCCAGCCGCCAGGGGCTGGGCTATGGCTACACCTTC.

V and J are TRBV4-2 and TRBJ2-3; TRBD2 matches at 7 bases. The length of the CDR3 is 15 residues. Germline V CDR1 and CDR2: LGHNA, YNFKEQ. The trim removed 0 bases at V and 5 bases at J, leaving 5 bases unmatched. The CDR3 is CASSQEGGRGDTQYF. CDR3 DNA: TGTGCCAGCAGCCAAGAAGGCGGGAGAGGAGATACGCAGTATTTT.

J is TRBJ2-7 and V is TRBV2, with 7 bases matching TRBD1. V was pared by 6 bases and J by 0 bases, with 5 bases of the junction left unmatched. Germline CDR1 is SNHLY and CDR2 is FYNNEI. This CDR3 region has 14 residues. This CDR3 reads CASSRDSFSYEQYF. The DNA for the CDR3 is TGTGCCAGCAGCCGGGACAGCTTCTCCTACGAGCAGTACTTC.

This chain connects TRBV6-6 to TRBJ1-1; perhaps TRBD1 as D (5 bases). The germline gives CDR1 MNHNY, CDR2 SVGAGI (reference sequence). V lost 2 bases, J lost 1 base, and 8 bases lay in between. This CDR3 contains 14 residues. The chain's CDR3 is CASSYQGSNTEAFF. The DNA of the CDR3 is TGTGCCAGCAGTTACCAGGGATCGAACACTGAAGCTTTCTTT.

The J gene is TRBJ1-2, the V gene TRBV6-5, with D unresolved. V gave up 4 bases and J gave up 4 bases, with 16 bases separating them. Looked up from germline, CDR1 is MNHEY and CDR2 is SVGAGI. CDR3 length equals 15 residues. The CDR3 sequence is CASSSPSGSFYGYTF. DNA of the CDR3: TGTGCCAGCAGTTCTCCGTCCGGGAGCTTCTATGGCTACACCTTC.

The chain couples TRBV18 to TRBJ1-1, with no clear D. The CDR3 covers 15 residues. V lost 4 bases and J lost 1, with 13 bases in between. Germline lookup yields CDR1 KGHSH and CDR2 LQKENI. Written as DNA, the CDR3 is TGTGCCAGCTCACGCAGTACCCTTGCGAACACTGAAGCTTTCTTT. It specifies CASSRSTLANTEAFF.

The rearrangement joins TRBV10-1 to TRBJ2-2; 8 nucleotides agree with TRBD2. V lost 5 bases, J lost 1 base, and 6 bases stayed unmatched. This CDR3 comprises 16 residues. Germline CDR1 reads WNHNN; CDR2 reads SYGVQD (reference sequence). This chain's CDR3 is CASSPSSGGNTGELFF. CDR3 nucleotides: TGCGCCAGCAGTCCGTCGAGCGGGGGGAACACCGGGGAGCTGTTTTTT.

The chain has TRBV27 and TRBJ2-7, with D tentatively TRBD2 (5 bases). V was cut by 4 bases and J by 1 base, with 8 bases left in between. The CDR3 sequence is 13 residues long. In germline, CDR1 is MNHEY, CDR2 SMNVEV (reference sequence). In DNA form, the CDR3 reads TGTGCCAGCAGTTGGACTCAATCCTACGAGCAGTACTTC. It codes for CASSWTQSYEQYF.

The chain joins TRBV7-9 to TRBJ1-2; D remains unclear. The germline gives CDR1 SEHNR, CDR2 FQNEAQ (reference sequence). Trimming took off 2 bases at V and 1 base at J, with 5 bases between the two ends. The CDR3 is 13 residues long. The CDR3 loop is CASSLSNNYGYTF. The CDR3 region has the DNA TGTGCCAGCAGCTTAAGCAATAACTATGGCTACACCTTC.

The rearrangement joins TRBV6-5 to TRBJ2-1; D unresolved. Trimming pared 0 bases from V and 9 bases from J, leaving 9 bases between. Germline values: CDR1 MNHEY, CDR2 SVGAGI. The length of the CDR3 is 13 residues. CDR3 DNA: TGTGCCAGCAGTTACTCGGCGACACTTGAGCAGTTCTTC. As protein: CASSYSATLEQFF.

The chain is built from TRBV30 and TRBJ1-5, with D possibly matching TRBD1 (5 bases). Trimming cost V 0 bases and J 9 bases, with 24 bases left between them. Germline CDR1 GTSNPN, CDR2 SVGIG (reference sequence). The CDR3 extends over 17 amino acids. CDR3 region: CAWSVRRDSLGKGPQHF. The CDR3 coding sequence is TGTGCCTGGAGTGTTCGTCGGGACTCCTTAGGGAAGGGGCCCCAGCATTTT.

This sequence joins TRBV5-1 and TRBJ1-2; possible D gene TRBD1, 5 bases. The germline V gene encodes CDR1 SGHRS and CDR2 YFSETQ. The V gene lost 1 base and the J gene lost 5 bases, with 18 bases spanning the gap. The CDR3 totals 16 residues. The CDR3 loop reads CASSLSYGTGRYGYTF. CDR3 DNA sequence: TGCGCCAGCAGCTTGAGTTACGGGACCGGGAGGTATGGCTACACCTTC.

The rearrangement joins TRBV28 to TRBJ2-3, with 7 nucleotides matching TRBD1. The V and J ends lost 7 bases and 6 bases, in that order; junction bases with no gene match: 1. This CDR3 contains 11 residues. Germline values: CDR1 MDHEN, CDR2 SYDVKM. CDR3 sequence (DNA): TGTGCCAGCATACAGGGGGATACGCAGTATTTT. Its protein product is CASIQGDTQYF.

V gene TRBV5-1 combines with J gene TRBJ2-6, with no clear D. This CDR3 has 17 residues. Deletions cut 1 base from V and 0 bases from J, with 11 bases between. In germline, CDR1 is SGHRS, CDR2 YFSETQ. In nucleotides, the CDR3 is TGCGCCAGCAGCTTGACCCTTCTCGGCTCTGGGGCCAACGTCCTGACTTTC. Protein product: CASSLTLLGSGANVLTF.

J is TRBJ1-4 and V is TRBV6-5; a weak D match, TRBD1 (5 bases). Germline CDR1 and CDR2: MNHEY and SVGAGI. Between the trimmed V and J ends, which lost 6 bases and 3 bases, there was a span of 5 bases. This CDR3 is built from 12 residues. The CDR3 spells CASRTANEKLFF. Written as DNA, the CDR3 is TGTGCCAGCAGGACAGCTAATGAAAAACTGTTTTTT.

V gene TRBV19 combines with J gene TRBJ1-5; a weak D match, TRBD1 (6 bases). The V gene lost 3 bases and the J gene lost 5 bases, with 11 bases spanning the gap. Germline V gene sequence: CDR1 LNHDA, CDR2 SQIVND (reference sequence). The CDR3 loop spans 14 amino acids. Written as DNA, the CDR3 is TGTGCCAGTAGTATTGTGGGGGCGGATCAGCCCCAGCATTTT. Amino acids: CASSIVGADQPQHF.

V and J are TRBV27 and TRBJ1-1; D gene unclear. CDR3 length: 17 residues. CDR1 and CDR2 (germline): MNHEY, SMNVEV (reference sequence). The V gene lost 6 bases and the J gene lost 1 base, with 21 bases spanning the gap. CDR3 bases: TGTGCCAGCAGCCACCATCCTCAGCGAGCACAGAACACTGAAGCTTTCTTT. This encodes CASSHHPQRAQNTEAFF.

The V call is TRBV6-5, the J call TRBJ2-1, with 11 bases lining up with TRBD2. Germline CDR1 is MNHEY and CDR2 is SVGAGI. This CDR3 is built from 15 residues. Germline trimming cut 10 bases from V and 3 bases from J; bases unmatched to any gene: 8. CDR3 coding DNA: TGTGCCACGGGGGCGGGGACTAGCGGCTACAATGAGCAGTTCTTC. It codes for CATGAGTSGYNEQFF.

This clone was seen only a few times. The chain couples TRBV20-1 to TRBJ2-7, with 10 bases fitting TRBD2. Germline assignment: CDR1 DFQATT and CDR2 SNEGSKA (reference sequence). V dropped 7 bases and J dropped 4; count of bases not matched to a gene: 1. The CDR3 length is 11 residues. The CDR3 sequence: CSGLAGYEQYF. The CDR3 nucleotides read TGCAGTGGACTAGCGGGTTACGAGCAGTACTTC.

V usage is TRBV19 and J usage is TRBJ2-4; perhaps TRBD2 as D (5 bases). The ends were cut back, 4 bases at V and 8 bases at J, with 15 bases in the middle. This CDR3 contains 14 residues. The germline V gene has CDR1 LNHDA and CDR2 SQIVND (reference sequence). The CDR3 sequence: CASSRGEYPHIQYF. The CDR3 DNA reads as TGTGCCAGTAGTAGGGGAGAATACCCCCACATTCAGTACTTC.

The chain combines TRBV6-5 with TRBJ1-4; D is perhaps TRBD1 (6 bases). The germline gives CDR1 MNHEY, CDR2 SVGAGI. V lost 5 bases and J lost 3, with 13 bases in between. This CDR3 contains 15 residues. The CDR3 region is CASSLQGWANEKLFF. The CDR3 DNA follows: TGTGCCAGCAGTCTACAGGGTTGGGCTAATGAAAAACTGTTTTTT.

The V call is TRBV3-1 (or the pseudogene TRBV3-2), the J call TRBJ1-4; TRBD1 is a possible D gene (5 bases). The CDR3 loop spans 14 amino acids. The V end lost 0 bases, the J end lost 8 bases, and 10 bases lay between the germline ends. Germline CDR1 LGHDT, CDR2 YNNKEL (reference sequence). The CDR3 nucleotides are TGTGCCAGCAGCCAAGATGCAGGGCCCGAAAAACTGTTTTTT. Encoded protein: CASSQDAGPEKLFF.

V is TRBV24-1 and J is TRBJ2-3; TRBD2 matches at 10 bases. This CDR3 contains 17 residues. Trimming took 3 bases from V and 2 from J; bases not matched to a gene: 7. Germline lookup yields CDR1 KGHDR and CDR2 SFDVKD. The CDR3 loop is CATSDIGLADHTDTQYF. For the CDR3, the DNA is TGTGCCACCAGTGATATCGGACTAGCGGATCACACAGATACGCAGTATTTT.